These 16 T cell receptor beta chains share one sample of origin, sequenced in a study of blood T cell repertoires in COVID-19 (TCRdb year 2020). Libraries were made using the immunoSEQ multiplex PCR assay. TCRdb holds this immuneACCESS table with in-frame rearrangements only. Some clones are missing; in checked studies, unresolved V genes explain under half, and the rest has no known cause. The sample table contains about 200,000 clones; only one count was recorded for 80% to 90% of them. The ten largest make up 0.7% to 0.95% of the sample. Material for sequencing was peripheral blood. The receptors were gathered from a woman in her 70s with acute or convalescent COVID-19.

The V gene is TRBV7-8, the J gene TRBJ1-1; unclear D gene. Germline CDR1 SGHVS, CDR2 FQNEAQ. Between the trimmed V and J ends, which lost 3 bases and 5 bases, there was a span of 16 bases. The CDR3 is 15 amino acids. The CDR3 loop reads CASSFSESGWTEAFF. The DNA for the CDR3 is TGTGCCAGCAGCTTTTCAGAATCAGGTTGGACTGAAGCTTTCTTT.

The CDR3 region is CASSLDGQGAYEQYF. CDR3 in DNA: TGCGCCAGCAGCTTGGATGGACAGGGGGCCTACGAGCAGTACTTC. The chain has TRBV5-1 and TRBJ2-7, with 10 bases matching TRBD1. CDR3 size: 15 residues. Germline CDR1 is SGHRS and CDR2 is YFSETQ. J lost 2 bases, V lost 0 bases, and 2 bases had no gene match.

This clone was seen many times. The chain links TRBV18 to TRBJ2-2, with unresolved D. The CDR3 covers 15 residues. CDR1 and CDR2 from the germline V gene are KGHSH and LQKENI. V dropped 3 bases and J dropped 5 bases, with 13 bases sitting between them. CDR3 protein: CASSPAQDTTGELFF. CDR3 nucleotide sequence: TGTGCCAGCTCACCTGCGCAGGATACGACCGGGGAGCTGTTTTTT.

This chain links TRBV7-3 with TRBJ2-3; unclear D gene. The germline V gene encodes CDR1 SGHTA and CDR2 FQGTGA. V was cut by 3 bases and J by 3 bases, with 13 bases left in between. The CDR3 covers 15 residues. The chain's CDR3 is CASSLNGVETDTQYF. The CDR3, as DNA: TGTGCCAGCAGCTTGAACGGAGTGGAGACAGATACGCAGTATTTT.

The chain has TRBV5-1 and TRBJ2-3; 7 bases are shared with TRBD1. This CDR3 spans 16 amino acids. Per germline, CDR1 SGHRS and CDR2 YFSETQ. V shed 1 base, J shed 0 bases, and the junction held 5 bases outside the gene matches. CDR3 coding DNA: TGCGCCAGCAGCTTGAGAACAGGGGTTAGCACAGATACGCAGTATTTT. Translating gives CASSLRTGVSTDTQYF.

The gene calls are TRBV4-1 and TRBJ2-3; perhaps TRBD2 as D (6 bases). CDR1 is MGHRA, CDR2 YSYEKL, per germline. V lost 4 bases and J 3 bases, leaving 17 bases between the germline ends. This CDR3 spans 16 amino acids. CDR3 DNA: TGCGCCAGCAGCCCCTCTGGAACGGGAGTAACAGATACGCAGTATTTT. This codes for CASSPSGTGVTDTQYF.

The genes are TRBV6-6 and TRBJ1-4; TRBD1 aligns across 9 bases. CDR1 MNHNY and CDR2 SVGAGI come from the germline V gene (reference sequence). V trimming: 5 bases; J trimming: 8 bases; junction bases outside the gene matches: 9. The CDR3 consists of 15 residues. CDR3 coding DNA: TGTGCCAGCAGTCCACCCGGACAGGGGAGGGAAAAACTGTTTTTT. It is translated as CASSPPGQGREKLFF.

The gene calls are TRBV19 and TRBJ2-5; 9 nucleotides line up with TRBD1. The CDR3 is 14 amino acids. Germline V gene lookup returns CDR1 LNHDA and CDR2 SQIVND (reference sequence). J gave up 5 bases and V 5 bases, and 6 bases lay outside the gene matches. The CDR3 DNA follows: TGTGCCAGTAGTGTTCGGACAGGGGTCGAGACCCAGTACTTC. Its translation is CASSVRTGVETQYF.

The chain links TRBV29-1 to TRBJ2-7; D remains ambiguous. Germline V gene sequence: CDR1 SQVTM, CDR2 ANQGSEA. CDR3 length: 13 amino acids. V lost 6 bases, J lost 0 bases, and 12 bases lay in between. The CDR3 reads CSVLRLGSYEQYF. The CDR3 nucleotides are TGCAGCGTCCTACGACTGGGCTCCTACGAGCAGTACTTC.

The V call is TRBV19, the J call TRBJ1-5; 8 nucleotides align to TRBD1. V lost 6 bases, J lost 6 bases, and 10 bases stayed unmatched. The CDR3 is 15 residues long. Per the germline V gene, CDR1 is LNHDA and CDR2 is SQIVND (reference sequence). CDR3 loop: CASRVEDRAFQPQHF. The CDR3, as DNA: TGTGCCAGTAGGGTGGAGGACAGGGCTTTTCAGCCCCAGCATTTT.

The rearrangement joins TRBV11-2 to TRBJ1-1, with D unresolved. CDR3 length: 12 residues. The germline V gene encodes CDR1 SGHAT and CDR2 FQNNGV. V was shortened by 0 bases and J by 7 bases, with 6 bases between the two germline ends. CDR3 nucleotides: TGTGCCAGCAGCTTAGATGCAGGTGAAGCTTTCTTT. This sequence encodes CASSLDAGEAFF.

CDR3 loop: CASSPLNRRTDTQYF. The CDR3 nucleotides read TGTGCCAGCTCACCACTAAACAGGCGCACAGATACGCAGTATTTT. This chain connects TRBV18 to TRBJ2-3, with D possibly matching TRBD1 (5 bases). Per the germline V gene, CDR1 is KGHSH and CDR2 is LQKENI. V lost 1 base to trimming and J lost 1 base, with 9 bases between them. The CDR3 covers 15 residues.

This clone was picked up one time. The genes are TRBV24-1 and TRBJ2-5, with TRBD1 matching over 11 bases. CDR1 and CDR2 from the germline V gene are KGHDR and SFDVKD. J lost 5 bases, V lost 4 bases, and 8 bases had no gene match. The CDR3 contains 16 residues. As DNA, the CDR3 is TGTGCCACCAGTGAGTCCCCGGGACAGGGGGGGGAGACCCAGTACTTC. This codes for CATSESPGQGGETQYF.

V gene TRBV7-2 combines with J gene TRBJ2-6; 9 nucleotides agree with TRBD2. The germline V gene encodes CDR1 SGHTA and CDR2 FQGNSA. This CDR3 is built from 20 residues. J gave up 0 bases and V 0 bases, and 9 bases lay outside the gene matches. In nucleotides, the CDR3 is TGTGCCAGCAGCTTAGCCGCCGGACTAGCGAGTAGCTCTGGGGCCAACGTCCTGACTTTC. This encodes CASSLAAGLASSSGANVLTF.

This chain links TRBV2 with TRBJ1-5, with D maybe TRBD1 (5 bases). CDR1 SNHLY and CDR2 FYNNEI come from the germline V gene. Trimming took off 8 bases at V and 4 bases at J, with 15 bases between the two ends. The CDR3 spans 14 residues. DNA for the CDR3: TGTGCCAGCCAACAGGTAATCGGGAATCAGCCCCAGCATTTT. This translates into CASQQVIGNQPQHF. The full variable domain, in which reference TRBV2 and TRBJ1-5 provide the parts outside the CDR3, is EPEVTQTPSHQVTQMGQEVILRCVPISNHLYFYWYRQILGQKVEFLVSFYNNEISEKSEIFDDQFSVERPDGSNFTLKIRSTKLEDSAMYFCASQQVIGNQPQHFGDGTRLSIL.

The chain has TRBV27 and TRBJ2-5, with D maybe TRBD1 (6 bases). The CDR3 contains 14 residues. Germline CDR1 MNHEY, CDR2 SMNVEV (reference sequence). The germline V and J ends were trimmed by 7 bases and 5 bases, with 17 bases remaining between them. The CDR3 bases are TGTGCCAGCAAAGGGGGAGCCCTGGGGGAGACCCAGTACTTC. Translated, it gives CASKGGALGETQYF.